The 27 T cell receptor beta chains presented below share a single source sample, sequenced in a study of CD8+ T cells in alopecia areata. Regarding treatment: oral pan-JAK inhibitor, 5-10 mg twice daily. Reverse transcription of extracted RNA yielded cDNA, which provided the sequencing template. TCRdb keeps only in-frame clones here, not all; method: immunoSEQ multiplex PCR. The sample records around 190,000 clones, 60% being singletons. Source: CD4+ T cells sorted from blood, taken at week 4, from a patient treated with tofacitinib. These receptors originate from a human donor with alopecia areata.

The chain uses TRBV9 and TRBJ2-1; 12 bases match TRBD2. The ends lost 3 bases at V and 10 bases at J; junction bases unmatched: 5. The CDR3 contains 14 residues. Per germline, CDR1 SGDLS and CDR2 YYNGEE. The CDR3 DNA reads TGTGCCAGCAGCGGGACTAGCGGGAATTCGGAGCAGTTCTTC. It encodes CASSGTSGNSEQFF.

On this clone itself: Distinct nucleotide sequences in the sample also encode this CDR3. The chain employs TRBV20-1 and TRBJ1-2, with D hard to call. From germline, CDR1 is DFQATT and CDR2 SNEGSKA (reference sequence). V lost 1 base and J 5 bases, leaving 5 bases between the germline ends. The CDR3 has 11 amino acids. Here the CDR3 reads CSARVGYGYTF. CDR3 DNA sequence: TGCAGTGCTAGAGTTGGGTATGGCTACACCTTC.

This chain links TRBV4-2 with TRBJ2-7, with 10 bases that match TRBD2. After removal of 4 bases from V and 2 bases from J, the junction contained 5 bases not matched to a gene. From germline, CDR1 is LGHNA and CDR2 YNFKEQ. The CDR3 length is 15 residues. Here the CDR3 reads CASSRQREGPYEQYF. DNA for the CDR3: TGTGCCAGCAGCCGTCAGCGGGAGGGCCCCTACGAGCAGTACTTC.

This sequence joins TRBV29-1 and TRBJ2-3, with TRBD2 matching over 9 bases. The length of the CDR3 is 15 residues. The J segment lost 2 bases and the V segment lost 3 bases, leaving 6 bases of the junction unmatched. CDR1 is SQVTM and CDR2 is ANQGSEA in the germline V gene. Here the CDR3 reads CSVEGLAGHTDTQYF. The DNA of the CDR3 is TGCAGCGTTGAGGGGCTAGCGGGGCACACAGATACGCAGTATTTT.

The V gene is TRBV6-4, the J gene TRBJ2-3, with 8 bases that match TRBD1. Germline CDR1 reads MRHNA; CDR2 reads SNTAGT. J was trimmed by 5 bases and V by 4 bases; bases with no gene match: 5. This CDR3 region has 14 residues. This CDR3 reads CASSASGTGDTQYF. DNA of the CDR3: TGTGCCAGCAGTGCGTCAGGGACAGGAGATACGCAGTATTTT.

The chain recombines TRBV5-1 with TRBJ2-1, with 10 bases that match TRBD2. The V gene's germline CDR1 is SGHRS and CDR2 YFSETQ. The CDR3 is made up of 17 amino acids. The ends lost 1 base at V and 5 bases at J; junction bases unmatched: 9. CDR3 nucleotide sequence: TGCGCCAGCAGCTTGTATCAGCGGGAGGGGTTAGACAATGAGCAGTTCTTC. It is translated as CASSLYQREGLDNEQFF.

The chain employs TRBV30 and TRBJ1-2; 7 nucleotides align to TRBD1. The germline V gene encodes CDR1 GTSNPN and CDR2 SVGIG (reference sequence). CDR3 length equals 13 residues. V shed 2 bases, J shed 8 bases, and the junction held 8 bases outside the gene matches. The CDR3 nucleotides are TGTGCCTGGAGTCGACAGGGAAGTGGAGGCTACACCTTC. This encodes CAWSRQGSGGYTF.

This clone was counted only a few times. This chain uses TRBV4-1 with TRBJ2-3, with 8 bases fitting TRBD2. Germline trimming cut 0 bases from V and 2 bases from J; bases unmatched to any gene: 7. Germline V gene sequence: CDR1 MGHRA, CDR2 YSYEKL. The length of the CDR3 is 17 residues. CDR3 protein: CASSQDGSSGPTDTQYF. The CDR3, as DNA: TGCGCCAGCAGCCAAGATGGGTCTAGCGGGCCCACAGATACGCAGTATTTT.

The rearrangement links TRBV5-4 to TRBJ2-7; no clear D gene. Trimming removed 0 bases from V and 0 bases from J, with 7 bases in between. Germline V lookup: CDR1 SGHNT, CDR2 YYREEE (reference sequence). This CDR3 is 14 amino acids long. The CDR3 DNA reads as TGTGCCAGCAGCTTGGCACCGAGCTCCTACGAGCAGTACTTC. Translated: CASSLAPSSYEQYF.

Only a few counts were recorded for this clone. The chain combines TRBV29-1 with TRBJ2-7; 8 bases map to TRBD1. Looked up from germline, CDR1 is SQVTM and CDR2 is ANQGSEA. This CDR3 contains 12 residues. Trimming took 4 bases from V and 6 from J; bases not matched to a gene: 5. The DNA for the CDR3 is TGCAGCGTTGGTGGCAGGGGGCTCGAGCAGTACTTC. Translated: CSVGGRGLEQYF.

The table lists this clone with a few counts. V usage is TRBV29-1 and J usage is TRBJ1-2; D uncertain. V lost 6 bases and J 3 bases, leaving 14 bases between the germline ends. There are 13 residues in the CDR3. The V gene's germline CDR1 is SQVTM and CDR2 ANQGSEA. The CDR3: CSVHDRQDYGYTF. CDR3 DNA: TGCAGCGTGCACGACCGGCAGGACTATGGCTACACCTTC.

Written as DNA, the CDR3 is TGCGCCAGCAAGGGACAGGGGATCTACGAGCAGTACTTC. This codes for CASKGQGIYEQYF. The chain uses TRBV5-1 and TRBJ2-7; 10 bases map to TRBD1. The CDR3 totals 13 residues. Trimming took 6 bases from V and 3 from J; bases not matched to a gene: 3. Looked up from germline, CDR1 is SGHRS and CDR2 is YFSETQ.

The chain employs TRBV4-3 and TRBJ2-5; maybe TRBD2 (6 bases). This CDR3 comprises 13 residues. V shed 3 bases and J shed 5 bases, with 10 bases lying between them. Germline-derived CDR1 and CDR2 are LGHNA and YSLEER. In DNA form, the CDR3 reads TGCGCCAGCAGCCAGGAAACTAGCGAGACCCAGTACTTC. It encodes CASSQETSETQYF.

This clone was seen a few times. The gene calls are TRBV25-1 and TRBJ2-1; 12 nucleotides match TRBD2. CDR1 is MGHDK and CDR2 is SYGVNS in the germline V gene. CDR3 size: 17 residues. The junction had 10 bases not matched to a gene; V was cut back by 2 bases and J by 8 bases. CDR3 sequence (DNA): TGTGCCAGCAGTGAACCCAGGACTAGCGGGACTGGGTATGAGCAGTTCTTC. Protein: CASSEPRTSGTGYEQFF.

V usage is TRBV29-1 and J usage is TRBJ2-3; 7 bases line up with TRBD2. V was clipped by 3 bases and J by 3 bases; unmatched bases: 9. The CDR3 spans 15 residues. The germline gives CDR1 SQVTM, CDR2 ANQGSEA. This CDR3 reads CSVDGLEGRTDTQYF. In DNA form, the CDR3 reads TGCAGCGTTGACGGACTAGAGGGTAGGACAGATACGCAGTATTTT.

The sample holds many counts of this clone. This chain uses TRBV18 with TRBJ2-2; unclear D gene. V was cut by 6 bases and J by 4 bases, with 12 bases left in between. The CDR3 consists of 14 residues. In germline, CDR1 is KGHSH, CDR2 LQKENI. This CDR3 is CASSSSEFTGELFF. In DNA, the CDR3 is TGTGCCAGCTCCTCCTCCGAATTCACCGGGGAGCTGTTTTTT.

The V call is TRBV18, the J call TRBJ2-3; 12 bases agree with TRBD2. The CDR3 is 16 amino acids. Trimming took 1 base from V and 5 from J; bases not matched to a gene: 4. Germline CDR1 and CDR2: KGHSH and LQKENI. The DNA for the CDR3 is TGTGCCAGCTCACCACGACTAGCGGGAGTAGTAGATACGCAGTATTTT. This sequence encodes CASSPRLAGVVDTQYF.

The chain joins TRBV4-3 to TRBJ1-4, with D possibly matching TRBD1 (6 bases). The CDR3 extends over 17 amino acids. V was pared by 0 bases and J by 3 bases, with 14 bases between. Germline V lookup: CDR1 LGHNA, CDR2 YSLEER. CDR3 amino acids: CASSQDYGGSANEKLFF. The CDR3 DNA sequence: TGCGCCAGCAGCCAAGATTACGGGGGCTCGGCTAATGAAAAACTGTTTTTT.

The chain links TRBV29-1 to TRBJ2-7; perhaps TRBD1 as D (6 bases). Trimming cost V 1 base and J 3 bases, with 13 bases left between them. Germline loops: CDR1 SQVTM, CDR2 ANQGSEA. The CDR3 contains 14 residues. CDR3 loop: CSVEVGGSIYEQYF. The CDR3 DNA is TGCAGCGTTGAAGTAGGGGGATCCATCTACGAGCAGTACTTC.

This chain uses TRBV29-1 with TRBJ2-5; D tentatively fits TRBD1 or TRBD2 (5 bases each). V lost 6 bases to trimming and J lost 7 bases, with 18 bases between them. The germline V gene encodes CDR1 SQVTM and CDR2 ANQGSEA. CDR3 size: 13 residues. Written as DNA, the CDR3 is TGCAGCGTAGTCGCGTCGGGGCGTGGGACCCAGTACTTC. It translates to CSVVASGRGTQYF.

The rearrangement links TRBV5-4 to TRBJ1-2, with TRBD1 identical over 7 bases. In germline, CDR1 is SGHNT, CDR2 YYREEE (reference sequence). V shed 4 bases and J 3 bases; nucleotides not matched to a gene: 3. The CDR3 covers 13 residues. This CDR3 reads CASSPTGHYGYTF. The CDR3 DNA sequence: TGTGCCAGCAGCCCGACAGGGCACTATGGCTACACCTTC.

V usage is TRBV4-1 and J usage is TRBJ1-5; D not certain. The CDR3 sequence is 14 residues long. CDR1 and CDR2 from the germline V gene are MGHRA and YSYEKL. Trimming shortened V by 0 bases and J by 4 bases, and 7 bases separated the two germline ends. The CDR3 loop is CASSQDHGNQPQHF. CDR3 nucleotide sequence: TGCGCCAGCAGCCAAGATCACGGAAATCAGCCCCAGCATTTT.

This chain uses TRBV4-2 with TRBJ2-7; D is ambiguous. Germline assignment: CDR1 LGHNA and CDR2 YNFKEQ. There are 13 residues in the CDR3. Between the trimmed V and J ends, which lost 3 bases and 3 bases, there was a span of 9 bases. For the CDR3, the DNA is TGTGCCAGCAGCCAGAATCGGATCTACGAGCAGTACTTC. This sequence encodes CASSQNRIYEQYF.

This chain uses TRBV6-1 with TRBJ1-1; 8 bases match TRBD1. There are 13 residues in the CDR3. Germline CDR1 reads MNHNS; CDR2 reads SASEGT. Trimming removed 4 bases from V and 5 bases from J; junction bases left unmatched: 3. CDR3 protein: CASSGRGLTEAFF. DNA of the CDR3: TGTGCCAGCAGTGGCAGGGGGCTGACTGAAGCTTTCTTT.

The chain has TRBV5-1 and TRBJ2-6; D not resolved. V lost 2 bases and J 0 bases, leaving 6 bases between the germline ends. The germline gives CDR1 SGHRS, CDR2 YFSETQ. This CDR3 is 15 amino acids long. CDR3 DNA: TGCGCCAGCAGCTTAGCCGGCTCTGGGGCCAACGTCCTGACTTTC. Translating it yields CASSLAGSGANVLTF.

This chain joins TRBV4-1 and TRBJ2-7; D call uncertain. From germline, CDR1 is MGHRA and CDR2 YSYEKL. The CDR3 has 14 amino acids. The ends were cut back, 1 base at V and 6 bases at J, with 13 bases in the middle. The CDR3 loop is CASSQGHPTGEQYF. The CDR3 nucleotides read TGCGCCAGCAGCCAAGGCCACCCCACGGGCGAGCAGTACTTC.

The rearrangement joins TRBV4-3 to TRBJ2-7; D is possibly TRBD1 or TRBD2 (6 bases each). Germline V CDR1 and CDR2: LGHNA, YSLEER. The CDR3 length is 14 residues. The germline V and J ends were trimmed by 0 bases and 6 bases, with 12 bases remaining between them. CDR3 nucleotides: TGCGCCAGCAGCCAAGATTGGGGGGCCGGCGAGCAGTACTTC. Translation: CASSQDWGAGEQYF.